The next 4 T cell receptor beta chains were all read from a single sample in a study of metastatic and nonmetastatic thyroid tumors. Not a single patient had been given any form of treatment at any point before undergoing thyroid surgery. Using MiXCR, TCRdb reanalyzed the PCR reads. The sample shows several thousand clones, 20% to 25% of them seen only once. The sequenced sample was adjacent normal tissue. These receptors came from a female donor with papillary thyroid cancer or a benign thyroid nodule (not recorded which). Some clones in this sample may be carry-over from other donors' samples.

This clone is categorized as medium-sized. The chain recombines TRBV3-1 with TRBJ1-2; TRBD1 is a possible D gene (6 bases). V shed 0 bases and J shed 2 bases, with 16 bases lying between them. CDR1 and CDR2 (germline): LGHDT, YNNKEL (reference sequence). This CDR3 is 17 amino acids long. This CDR3 reads CASSQEGGQTLNYGYTF. The DNA of the CDR3 is TGTGCCAGCAGCCAAGAGGGAGGACAGACACTCAACTATGGCTACACCTTC.

This clone is medium-sized (0.01 to 0.1%) in the sample. J is TRBJ2-1 and V is TRBV4-1; D is possibly TRBD2 (5 bases). The CDR3 totals 15 residues. Germline CDR1 reads MGHRA; CDR2 reads YSYEKL. Trimming removed 4 bases from V and 5 bases from J, with 15 bases in between. The CDR3 DNA reads as TGCGCCAGCAGCCCAACGAGGCTAGCCCACAATGAGCAGTTCTTC. Translated, it gives CASSPTRLAHNEQFF.

This clone came up many times. The V call is TRBV2, the J call TRBJ2-1; the D gene is possibly TRBD1 (6 bases). CDR1 and CDR2 (germline): SNHLY, FYNNEI. The ends were cut back, 9 bases at V and 6 bases at J, with 9 bases in the middle. The CDR3 covers 11 residues. The CDR3 nucleotides are TGTGCCAGATTACAGGGCAATGAGCAGTTCTTC. Translation gives CARLQGNEQFF.

The gene calls are TRBV28 and TRBJ2-7; 9 bases are shared with TRBD2. V lost 6 bases and J lost 3; bases outside the gene matches: 9. The CDR3 covers 15 residues. CDR1 is MDHEN and CDR2 is SYDVKM in the germline V gene. The CDR3 nucleotides are TGTGCCAGCAGCTCTAGGACTAGCGTGCTCTACGAGCAGTACTTC. It translates to CASSSRTSVLYEQYF.